This T cell receptor (beta chain) was documented in a study of regulatory T cells in long-lasting Graves disease (dated by TCRdb to the early 2020s). Notes on the research overall: In the newly diagnosed Graves' disease group, patients had been taking antithyroid drugs for less than 3 months. The study was registered as a clinical trial and conducted in China. A total of about 33 samples underwent TCR sequencing, from roughly 13 patients with persistent Graves' disease and some 20 patients with newly diagnosed Graves' disease. Peripheral blood TCR sequencing and RNA sequencing compared persistent Graves' disease patients with newly diagnosed Graves' disease patients.

About this clonotype: What this receptor recognizes is not known. Base qualities are not provided; no much larger clone lies one nucleotide away.

Library preparation employed multiplex PCR. Sequencing was performed on an Illumina HiSeq 4000. To build TCR beta libraries, CDR3 regions were amplified by Arm-PCR using iRepertoire HTBI primers. Before sequencing, the PCR products went through gel purification. The published analysis was carried out like this. Gene usage analysis of CDR3 amino acid clonotypes used the roughly 60 TRBV and fewer than 15 TRBJ segments found across samples. Filtered high-quality paired reads were merged into contigs using COPE and FqMerger. BLAST was used to align contigs to the IMGT TRBV, TRBD and TRBJ reference genes, and CDR3 was defined following IMGT. Any clonotype with a frequency above 0.1% was counted as a highly expanded clone. Repertoire diversity was measured by Shannon entropy, and V-J evenness by the Gini coefficient. A clonotype found in more than one individual was treated as public. TCRdb trimmed the raw reads at Q25, called clones with MiXCR and kept productive beta chains. Rows with one shared CDR3 protein collapse into an entry with the most common genes and DNA. The V and J calls here are based on TCRdb, not the publication. The sample data list 420,000 or so distinct CDR3 sequences, and 15% to 20% of these were observed just once. The ten largest clones capture under 30% of the sample.

V is shortened by 5 bases, J by 8 bases, and the region joining them spans 24 bases. Via the germline V gene (reference sequence), CDR1 is SEHNR and CDR2 FQNEAQ. Including the terminal cysteine and phenylalanine, the CDR3 comprises 17 residues. Here the CDR3 DNA is all that survives: 51 bases in frame from base 1. Results and caveats for the whole study, not just this receptor: The authors acknowledged the small sample size as a limitation that may reduce accuracy. The study examined only peripheral blood because the primary lesion, thyroid tissue, could not be accessed. Persistent disease showed preferential use of TRBV28, TRBJ1-2 and TRBJ2-5, whereas newly diagnosed disease favored TRBV20-1 and TRBJ2-1. Compared with newly diagnosed patients, persistent Graves' disease patients had lower TCR Shannon entropy and fewer highly expanded clones, which suggests clonal expansion. Persistent patients shared more public clonotypes among themselves (2,741) than newly diagnosed patients did (about 970). Only the TCR beta chain was sequenced and analyzed.

What the time point label conveys for this sample: newly diagnosed GD, antithyroid drugs for less than 3 months. For both TCR sequencing and RNA sequencing, RNA was extracted from PBMCs using TRIzol. Graves' disease was diagnosed according to American Thyroid Association guidelines. The patients came from an endocrinology department in Xi'an, China. Each patient gave approximately 8.8 milliliters of peripheral blood, collected in an EDTA anticoagulant tube. PBMCs were isolated by Ficoll Paque Plus density gradient separation without further T cell sorting. An Agilent 2100 Bioanalyzer and agarose gel were used to check RNA quality, while a NanoDrop 2000 measured RNA concentration. These same data were also listed under a study on T cells in Graves' hyperthyroidism and ophthalmopathy. The second investigation adds: Stable Graves' hyperthyroidism was defined as no progression to ophthalmopathy during 18 months of follow-up. Hyperthyroidism patients were aged 18 to 65 years and newly diagnosed, with disease duration of less than 2 months. Exclusion was applied to patients with uncontrolled infections, other autoimmune diseases, pregnancy or lactation. Diagnoses were established on the basis of clinical symptoms, serum thyroxine and TRAb, thyroid ultrasound, and orbital computed tomography. The first round of RT-PCR for the TCR CDR3 was performed with the HTBI primer set and the Qiagen OneStep RT-PCR kit. Most expanded thyroid clonotypes (frequency above 0.001) were also detected in blood, suggesting blood repertoires may reflect thyroid immune responses. A 13 V-J signature model separated ophthalmopathy from stable hyperthyroidism, with around 88% sensitivity and 81.08% specificity in cross-validation and 80%/75% in testing. During validation, the model predicted progression to ophthalmopathy a median of about 5.9 months ahead of onset, with around 70% sensitivity and about 75% specificity. To identify distinguishing TCR V-J signatures, a discovery cohort of roughly 100 patients was used, comprising 40 to 45 with Graves' ophthalmopathy and some 57 with stable Graves' hyperthyroidism. Whether ophthalmopathy could be predicted prospectively was tested in an independent validation cohort made up of 18 to 20 hyperthyroidism patients plus 17 patients who later progressed to ophthalmopathy. The 95 to 100 discovery patients were randomly split 7:3 into training and test sets. In addition, the study compared T-cell repertoires in thyroid tissue and in blood from roughly 6 Graves' hyperthyroidism patients. Once sampling was done, hyperthyroidism patients were given methimazole at a starting dose of 30 mg daily, whereas ophthalmopathy patients were given high-dose intravenous methylprednisolone. Libraries were constructed in a second round of multiplex PCR, after which size selection and purification were performed. Sequencing of the libraries was done on an Illumina HiSeq2000 using paired-end 100 bp reads. SOAPnuke was used to process the raw data, throwing out any read that contained adapters or uncalled bases, had a mean Phred below 15, or lacked an exact constant-primer or identifier match. COPE v1.2.5 was used to merge high-quality paired reads, and clonotypes were defined as unique nucleotide sequences. Clonotypes were aligned to IMGT TRBV, TRBD and TRBJ reference segments using MiTCR v1.1. The analysis included only V-J combinations with a frequency above 0.0001, which together covered 99% to 99.2% of the repertoires. A TCS score was defined as the ratio between F50 (clonal expansion) and ExV (chaos), using BLOSUM62-based TCRdist between CDR3 peptides within each V-J. Welch's t-statistics and random forest reduced 500 to 650 V-J features to roughly 13, which were used in a naive Bayes classifier (R e1071). Sample size was not statistically predetermined, and investigators were not blinded to group allocation. TCR Vbeta CDR3 sequencing of 120 to 150 peripheral blood samples (approximately 44 ophthalmopathy, 75 hyperthyroidism and 17 progressor patients) is reported in the paper.

The origin of this receptor is a woman aged 18-30 years with Graves disease. Donor details come from another sample of the same person, matched by shared clones. This sample comprised peripheral blood mononuclear cells (PBMCs), obtained at new diagnosis, from a patient treated with antithyroid drugs. The sequence is built from TRBV7-9 and TRBJ1-4; possibly the D gene is TRBD1, per 5 matching bases. The CDR3 protein is CASSPHGADFVREKLFF. The DNA sequence is as follows: TGTGCCAGCAGCCCCCATGGGGCAGATTTTGTACGGGAAAAACTGTTTTTT. Outside the CDR3, residues come from the reference TRBV7-9 and TRBJ1-4 proteins, so the full variable domain is: DTGVSQNPRHKITKRGQNVTFRCDPISEHNRLYWYRQTLGQGPEFLTYFQNEAQLEKSRLLSDRFSAERPKGSFSTLEIQRTEQGDSAMYLCASSPHGADFVREKLFFGSGTQLSVL.